The 22 T cell receptor beta chains below come from one sample, sequenced in a study of T cell responses to AZD1222 COVID-19 vaccine. The assay was immunoSEQ multiplex PCR, and TCRdb's table has in-frame clones only and misses some. The sample has about 100,000 clones, approximately 89% seen once; the top ten hold about 20%. The sample in question was peripheral blood, obtained on day 0 of AZD1222 vaccination. The receptors shown here come from an adult in good health.

Notes on this clone: A junction boundary mismatches the germline segment, possibly from a read error. The chain links TRBV6-5 to TRBJ2-1; D call uncertain. CDR3 length: 12 residues. Per the germline V gene, CDR1 is MNHEY and CDR2 is SVGAGI. The CDR3 reads CASSNYYDEQFF. The CDR3 nucleotides read TGTGCCAGCAGTAACTACTACGATGAGCAGTTCTTC.

This sequence joins TRBV6-6 and TRBJ2-7; 7 bases map to TRBD1. The ends lost 0 bases at V and 5 bases at J; junction bases unmatched: 4. This CDR3 contains 14 residues. Per germline, CDR1 MNHNY and CDR2 SVGAGI (reference sequence). The CDR3 here is CASSYSRQGNEQYF. The CDR3 bases are TGTGCCAGCAGTTACTCGAGACAGGGTAACGAGCAGTACTTC.

The rearrangement links TRBV4-3 to TRBJ2-3; TRBD2 agrees at 12 bases. V lost 0 bases, J lost 4 bases, and 5 bases stayed unmatched. Germline values: CDR1 LGHNA, CDR2 YSLEER. The CDR3 is made up of 17 amino acids. The CDR3 DNA reads TGCGCCAGCAGCCAAGATCCCCCTAGCGGGGGGGCAGATACGCAGTATTTT. This codes for CASSQDPPSGGADTQYF.

J is TRBJ2-1 and V is TRBV4-1; D is unresolved. V dropped 3 bases and J dropped 3 bases, with 0 bases sitting between them. CDR3 size: 11 residues. Looked up from germline, CDR1 is MGHRA and CDR2 is YSYEKL. CDR3 amino acids: CASSHYNEQFF. The CDR3 DNA follows: TGCGCCAGCAGCCACTACAATGAGCAGTTCTTC.

The gene calls are TRBV5-4 and TRBJ1-5, with 7 positions matching TRBD1. The V and J ends lost 3 bases and 5 bases, in that order; junction bases with no gene match: 2. The CDR3 runs 13 residues. The V gene's germline CDR1 is SGHNT and CDR2 YYREEE (reference sequence). The CDR3 is CASSSDRDQPQHF. In nucleotides, the CDR3 is TGTGCCAGCAGCTCTGACAGGGATCAGCCCCAGCATTTT.

The chain employs TRBV9 and TRBJ1-3; 7 positions agree with TRBD1. CDR1 SGDLS and CDR2 YYNGEE come from the germline V gene. This CDR3 comprises 20 residues. V dropped 3 bases and J dropped 0; count of bases not matched to a gene: 18. The CDR3 nucleotides are TGTGCCAGCAGCGGCCAGGGGCAGGGGGTAGGGGGAATCTCTGGAAACACCATATATTTT. This encodes CASSGQGQGVGGISGNTIYF.

Points on this clone: Other DNA sequences of this sample code for an identical CDR3. The chain couples TRBV19 to TRBJ1-1, with a weak D call TRBD1 (6 bases). V was clipped by 5 bases and J by 4 bases, with 11 bases between them. The CDR3 is 13 amino acids. Germline assignment: CDR1 LNHDA and CDR2 SQIVND (reference sequence). As DNA, the CDR3 is TGTGCCAGTAGTGAGGGCAGGGGCACTGAAGCTTTCTTT. As protein: CASSEGRGTEAFF.

The gene calls are TRBV5-1 and TRBJ2-1; D is undetermined. CDR3 length: 17 amino acids. The V gene's germline CDR1 is SGHRS and CDR2 YFSETQ. V was trimmed by 0 bases and J by 2 bases, leaving 15 bases between them. The CDR3 DNA reads as TGCGCCAGCAGCTTGGCACTGGGGTGGCCGGCCTACAATGAGCAGTTCTTC. It yields the protein CASSLALGWPAYNEQFF.

This clone came up once. This chain uses TRBV6-5 with TRBJ2-2; possible D gene TRBD1, 6 bases. This CDR3 spans 15 amino acids. Germline V CDR1 and CDR2: MNHEY, SVGAGI. Trimming left V 6 bases short and J 1 base short, with 12 bases between. This CDR3 is CASSRGQKNTGELFF. DNA for the CDR3: TGTGCCAGCAGCAGGGGCCAAAAGAACACCGGGGAGCTGTTTTTT.

The chain couples TRBV30 to TRBJ1-5, with no clear D. This CDR3 has 14 residues. V was shortened by 1 base and J by 0 bases, with 7 bases between the two germline ends. CDR1 GTSNPN and CDR2 SVGIG come from the germline V gene (reference sequence). Written as DNA, the CDR3 is TGTGCCTGGAGTGGAACAGCTAGCAATCAGCCCCAGCATTTT. It codes for CAWSGTASNQPQHF. Drawing the rest from reference TRBV30 and TRBJ1-5, the complete variable domain is SQTIHQWPATLVQPVGSPLSLECTVEGTSNPNLYWYRQAAGRGLQLLFYSVGIGQISSEVPQNLSASRPQDRQFILSSKKLLLSDSGFYLCAWSGTASNQPQHFGDGTRLSIL.

The chain has TRBV5-5 and TRBJ1-6; D is unclear. CDR3 length: 14 residues. Trimming removed 4 bases from V and 8 bases from J, with 13 bases in between. Germline V CDR1 and CDR2: SGHKS, YYEKEE (reference sequence). Here the CDR3 reads CASSPTISHSPLHF. The CDR3 nucleotides read TGTGCCAGCAGCCCGACCATATCCCATTCACCCCTCCACTTT.

The chain employs TRBV19 and TRBJ1-2; TRBD1 might be the D (5 bases). CDR3 length equals 15 residues. The V gene's germline CDR1 is LNHDA and CDR2 SQIVND (reference sequence). V lost 5 bases to trimming and J lost 7 bases, with 20 bases between them. CDR3: CASSGRLTDLLGYTF. The DNA for the CDR3 is TGTGCCAGTAGTGGCCGATTGACAGACCTCCTTGGCTACACCTTC.

The V and J genes are TRBV5-1 and TRBJ2-2; 7 positions match TRBD2. V lost 6 bases, J lost 3 bases, and 8 bases stayed unmatched. This CDR3 has 15 amino acids. Germline V gives CDR1 SGHRS, CDR2 YFSETQ. Written as DNA, the CDR3 is TGCGCCAGCAACTGGGGAGCGGGGCACACCGGGGAGCTGTTTTTT. The encoded protein is CASNWGAGHTGELFF.

The V and J genes are TRBV4-2 and TRBJ2-7; D possibly uses TRBD1 or TRBD2 (7 bases each). CDR3 size: 16 residues. Germline V gene sequence: CDR1 LGHNA, CDR2 YNFKEQ. Between the trimmed V and J ends, which lost 6 bases and 1 base, there was a span of 19 bases. The CDR3 region has the DNA TGTGCCAGCAGTTTAGGGGGCGGGGGCACTTCCTACGAGCAGTACTTC. This gives the protein CASSLGGGGTSYEQYF.

The chain uses TRBV7-2 and TRBJ2-1, with D hard to call. The V gene's germline CDR1 is SGHTA and CDR2 FQGNSA. Trimming took 4 bases from V and 9 from J, leaving 16 bases between them. The CDR3 spans 14 residues. CDR3 protein: CASSYKPLETEQFF. The DNA for the CDR3 is TGTGCCAGCAGCTACAAACCCCTAGAAACTGAGCAGTTCTTC. The full variable domain, in which reference TRBV7-2 and TRBJ2-1 provide the parts outside the CDR3, is GAGVSQSPSNKVTEKGKDVELRCDPISGHTALYWYRQSLGQGLEFLIYFQGNSAPDKSGLPSDRFSAERTGGSVSTLTIQRTQQEDSAVYLCASSYKPLETEQFFGPGTRLTVL.

The V gene is TRBV7-9, the J gene TRBJ2-6; D not certain. Trimming stripped 5 bases from V and 1 base from J, with 6 bases between. The CDR3 is 14 residues long. Germline CDR1 is SEHNR and CDR2 is FQNEAQ (reference sequence). CDR3 sequence: CASSPRSGANVLTF. The CDR3 DNA is TGTGCCAGCAGCCCTAGGTCTGGGGCCAACGTCCTGACTTTC.

The rearrangement joins TRBV18 to TRBJ1-2; possible D gene TRBD1, 5 bases. Deletions cut 3 bases from V and 3 bases from J, with 11 bases between. CDR1 and CDR2 from the germline V gene are KGHSH and LQKENI. The CDR3 contains 14 residues. This CDR3 is CASSPLGEHYGYTF. The CDR3 coding sequence is TGTGCCAGCTCACCCCTAGGGGAACACTATGGCTACACCTTC.

J is TRBJ1-3 and V is TRBV19; D gene unclear. Germline loops: CDR1 LNHDA, CDR2 SQIVND (reference sequence). The CDR3 runs to 12 residues. V was trimmed by 4 bases and J by 8 bases, leaving 9 bases between them. The CDR3 protein is CASSNIGDTIYF. The CDR3 nucleotides are TGTGCCAGTAGTAACATCGGGGACACCATATATTTT.

The chain joins TRBV9 to TRBJ1-5, with D possibly matching TRBD1 (6 bases). CDR3 length: 15 amino acids. V was clipped by 2 bases and J by 3 bases, with 12 bases between them. Germline V lookup: CDR1 SGDLS, CDR2 YYNGEE. The CDR3 here is CASSVEGEHNQPQHF. Here the CDR3 DNA reads TGTGCCAGCAGCGTTGAGGGGGAGCACAATCAGCCCCAGCATTTT.

This clone turned up a few times. CDR3: CASSLRLDGEQYF. DNA of the CDR3: TGTGCCAGCAGCTTGAGGTTGGACGGCGAGCAGTACTTC. V is TRBV5-5 and J is TRBJ2-7; no clear D gene. The V and J ends lost 1 base and 6 bases respectively, with 11 bases between them. Germline lookup yields CDR1 SGHKS and CDR2 YYEKEE (reference sequence). The CDR3 extends over 13 amino acids.

The chain combines TRBV5-6 with TRBJ1-5, with unresolved D. This CDR3 spans 14 amino acids. The V and J ends lost 1 base and 4 bases respectively, with 9 bases between them. Germline CDR1 is SGHDT and CDR2 is YYEEEE. In DNA, the CDR3 is TGTGCCAGCAGCTTGTTGAGGGAGAATCAGCCCCAGCATTTT. It codes for CASSLLRENQPQHF.

CDR3 nucleotides: TGCGCCAGCAGCTTGGTGGCGGGGCAAAGCACAGATACGCAGTATTTT. This codes for CASSLVAGQSTDTQYF. The rearrangement links TRBV5-1 to TRBJ2-3; D may be TRBD2 (6 bases). The CDR3 is 16 residues long. CDR1 and CDR2 from the germline V gene are SGHRS and YFSETQ. V lost 0 bases, J lost 0 bases, and 11 bases lay in between.